A selection of T cell receptor beta chains follows, all from one sample in a study of T cell responses to AZD1222 COVID-19 vaccine. The repertoire was sequenced with immunoSEQ multiplex PCR; TCRdb's copy has only in-frame clones and lacks some. Of some 120,000 clones listed, roughly 82% are singletons. This specimen was peripheral blood, taken 28 days after the second AZD1222 dose. The receptor set was obtained from an adult who received the AZD1222 COVID-19 vaccine. The CDR3 runs from the conserved cysteine through the conserved F or W. A D gene is named only where the DNA matches it firmly. Rows give clone size only sometimes, using once, few, many, or a class for an expanded clone.

V gene	D gene	clone size	J gene	CDR3 DNA	CDR3 protein
TRBV28	-	-	TRBJ1-1	TGTGCCAGCATCTCGGGGGGGGTCACTGAAGCTTTCTTT	CASISGGVTEAFF
TRBV29-1	TRBD1	-	TRBJ2-5	TGCAGCGTTGAGACAGGGGAGCGAGAGACCCAGTACTTC	CSVETGERETQYF
TRBV27	-	-	TRBJ1-4	TGTGCCAGCAGAAAGGGGGAGTGGGAAAAACTGTTTTTT	CASRKGEWEKLFF
TRBV19	-	-	TRBJ1-5	TGTGCCAGTAGTATAGGGCGCCCTGGGGGTCAGCCCCAGCATTTT	CASSIGRPGGQPQHF
TRBV11-2	-	-	TRBJ1-5	TGTGCCAGCAGCTTAGGCTTCAGTAATCAGCCCCAGCATTTT	CASSLGFSNQPQHF
TRBV7-9	-	-	TRBJ2-7	TGTGCCAGCAGCTCCACCGAGCAGTACTTC	CASSSTEQYF
TRBV27	-	-	TRBJ1-5	TGTGCCAGCAGTTTCACACCTTATAGCAATCAGCCCCAGCATTTT	CASSFTPYSNQPQHF
TRBV12-3/TRBV12-4	-	-	TRBJ1-5	TGTGCCAGCGTTAGGGATAGCAATCAGCCCCAGCATTTT	CASVRDSNQPQHF
TRBV24-1	-	-	TRBJ2-3	TGTGCCACCGCGGCCTCCACAGATACGCAGTATTTT	CATAASTDTQYF
TRBV30	-	-	TRBJ1-1	TGTGCCTGGACGGACAGACACACTGAAGCTTTCTTT	CAWTDRHTEAFF
TRBV2	-	-	TRBJ1-5	TGTGCCAGCACAGGGGAGGGCACTCAGCCCCAGCATTTT	CASTGEGTQPQHF
TRBV7-3	TRBD2	-	TRBJ2-5	TGTGCCAGCAGCCACGGAGGCCGGGGGGAAGAGACCCAGTACTTC	CASSHGGRGEETQYF
TRBV5-6	-	-	TRBJ1-1	TGTGCCAGCAGAAACAGGGTAAACACTGAAGCTTTCTTT	CASRNRVNTEAFF
TRBV4-3	-	-	TRBJ1-3	TGCGCCAGCAGCCTCTCAGCTGGCGGCTCTGGAAACACCATATATTTT	CASSLSAGGSGNTIYF
TRBV10-3	-	few	TRBJ1-5	TGTGCCATCACTCCCGACAGAAACAATCAGCCCCAGCATTTT	CAITPDRNNQPQHF
TRBV9	-	-	TRBJ1-3	TGTGCCAGCAGCGTAGATAACGGACGGACCTCCGCCGCTGGAAACACCATATATTTT	CASSVDNGRTSAAGNTIYF
TRBV7-8	-	once	TRBJ1-2	TGTGCCAGCAGCTTAGCTCGGGGACTCGTGGAAGGCTACACCTTC	CASSLARGLVEGYTF
TRBV10-2	-	-	TRBJ1-6	TGCGCCAGCAGTGGAGGTAAAGGGGTTACCTATAATTCACCCCTCCACTTT	CASSGGKGVTYNSPLHF
TRBV6-5	TRBD1	-	TRBJ1-3	TGTGCCAGCAGTTACTCTAGGACAGGGATAGGAAACACCATATATTTT	CASSYSRTGIGNTIYF
TRBV2	-	-	TRBJ1-5	TGTGCCAGCAGTGAGACAGGAGGAAATCAGCCCCAGCATTTT	CASSETGGNQPQHF
TRBV5-6	TRBD1	-	TRBJ1-2	TGTGCCAGCAGGGAGCGGGACAGACCTAACTATGGCTACACCTTC	CASRERDRPNYGYTF
TRBV19	-	-	TRBJ1-3	TGTGCCAGAGAGTGCTCTGGAAACACCATATATTTT	CARECSGNTIYF
TRBV6-2/TRBV6-3	-	-	TRBJ1-5	TGTGCCAGCAGTTACTGGGGAGGACAGCCCCAGCATTTT	CASSYWGGQPQHF
TRBV6-5	TRBD1	-	TRBJ1-1	TGTGCCAGCACCATGGGACAGTTGAACACTGAAGCTTTCTTT	CASTMGQLNTEAFF
TRBV7-3	-	-	TRBJ1-3	TGTGCCAGCAGCCCCCCCGGCGGGGCTTCGGGAAACACCATATATTTT	CASSPPGGASGNTIYF
TRBV9	-	-	TRBJ1-1	TGTGCCAGCAGCGAGGGATGGGGATTGAACACTGAAGCTTTCTTT	CASSEGWGLNTEAFF
TRBV14	-	-	TRBJ1-3	TGTGCCAGCAGCCCCCACCGCCTCTCTGGAAACACCATATATTTT	CASSPHRLSGNTIYF
TRBV18	-	-	TRBJ1-2	TGTGCCAGCTCACCCGGCGCCAGGGAGGCGCATGGCTACACCTTC	CASSPGAREAHGYTF
TRBV5-1	TRBD1	-	TRBJ1-2	TGCGCCAGCAGCTTGGGCGGACAGGGGTGCACCTTC	CASSLGGQGCTF
TRBV28	-	-	TRBJ1-2	TGTGCCAGCAGTTTAGTGGGGAACACTAACTATGGCTACACCTTC	CASSLVGNTNYGYTF
TRBV5-1	-	-	TRBJ1-1	TGCGCCAGCAGCTCCCAGTCGAACACTGAAGCTTTCTTT	CASSSQSNTEAFF
TRBV3-1/TRBV3-2	-	-	TRBJ1-2	TGTGCCAGCAGCCAGAGACCGGGCCGTGGGATGGATGGCTACACCTTC	CASSQRPGRGMDGYTF
TRBV5-4	-	-	TRBJ1-3	TGTGCCAGCAGCACCAGGGCTGGAAACACCATATATTTT	CASSTRAGNTIYF
TRBV7-9	-	-	TRBJ1-1	TGTGCCAGCAGCTTAGGCCTGGCGGGGGTAAACACTGAAGCTTTCTTT	CASSLGLAGVNTEAFF
TRBV6-2/TRBV6-3	-	-	TRBJ2-2	TGTGCCAGCAGTAAGGGGTCCTGGGCCGGGGAGCTGTTTTTT	CASSKGSWAGELFF
TRBV5-8	-	-	TRBJ1-5	TGTGCCAGCAGCTTGGGACCTGGTACGGCCGCAAATCAGCCCCAGCATTTT	CASSLGPGTAANQPQHF
TRBV28	-	-	TRBJ1-5	TGTGCCAGCAGCTCCTTTACAGGGTATAGCAATCAGCCCCAGCATTTT	CASSSFTGYSNQPQHF
TRBV7-9	TRBD1	-	TRBJ1-6	TGTGCCAGCAGCTCGGGACAGCATTCACCCCTCCACTTT	CASSSGQHSPLHF
TRBV9	-	-	TRBJ2-5	TGTGCCAGCAGCGTAGACTCAGGCTCGAGGACAGAGACCCAGTACTTC	CASSVDSGSRTETQYF
TRBV7-3	-	-	TRBJ2-7	TGTGCCAGCAGCCCTCAGGGTGTCGAGCAGTACTTC	CASSPQGVEQYF
TRBV18	TRBD1	-	TRBJ1-2	TGTGCCAGCTCACTGGGACAGCGGAACTATGGCTACACCTTC	CASSLGQRNYGYTF
TRBV3-1/TRBV3-2	-	-	TRBJ1-6	TGTGCCAGCAGCCTTGCCCTTGGAGTTTCACCCCTCCACTTT	CASSLALGVSPLHF
TRBV7-7	-	-	TRBJ1-1	TGTGCTAGCAGCTTGGCAGAGAACACTGAAGCTTTCTTT	CASSLAENTEAFF
TRBV2	-	-	TRBJ2-7	TGTGCCAGCCTTAGGGGTCACGAGCAGTACTTC	CASLRGHEQYF
TRBV9	-	-	TRBJ2-7	TGTGCCAGCAACAAGGACGGAGCCTACGAGCAGTACTTC	CASNKDGAYEQYF
TRBV30	-	-	TRBJ1-2	TGTGCCTGGAGGAGGATGTCGGCGGACTATGGCTACACCTTC	CAWRRMSADYGYTF
TRBV10-3	TRBD2	-	TRBJ2-7	TGTGCCATCAGTGAGGTGACTAGCGGCAACTCCTACGAGCAGTACTTC	CAISEVTSGNSYEQYF
TRBV5-4	-	-	TRBJ2-7	TGTGCCAGCAGCTTTTCAACAGGCGAGCAGTACTTC	CASSFSTGEQYF
TRBV12-3/TRBV12-4	-	-	TRBJ2-5	TGTGCCAGCAGTTTCAAAGAGACCCAGTACTTC	CASSFKETQYF
TRBV12-3/TRBV12-4	-	once	TRBJ2-3	TGTGCCAGCAGTTTGGTTAGGGGGGATACGCAGTATTTT	CASSLVRGDTQYF